What follows is one T cell receptor (beta chain) and its context. This entry is derived from a study of blood T cell repertoires in COVID-19. Study information: T cells, B-cell-depleted T cells, or PBMCs supplied cDNA or gDNA.

CDR1 and CDR2 (germline): LNHDA, SQIVND (reference sequence). This CDR3 spans 12 amino acids. V gave up 4 bases and J gave up 6 bases; unmatched junction bases: 3. In the original processing: Using reference gene primer amplification, nucleated cell counts were estimated. Clones were read by immunoSEQ multiplex PCR, and TCRdb kept only the in-frame ones, dropping some. From that table come the V and J calls and clone size; the DNA was used to work out D and trimming. The sample has about 100,000 clones, 88% seen once. The sequence was obtained from a human donor in a cohort sampled during active COVID-19. Sequencing input: peripheral blood. The genes are TRBV19 and TRBJ2-7, with 7 positions matching TRBD1. This CDR3 is CASSTAGGEQYF. The CDR3 DNA sequence: TGTGCCAGTAGTACGGCAGGGGGCGAGCAGTACTTC.